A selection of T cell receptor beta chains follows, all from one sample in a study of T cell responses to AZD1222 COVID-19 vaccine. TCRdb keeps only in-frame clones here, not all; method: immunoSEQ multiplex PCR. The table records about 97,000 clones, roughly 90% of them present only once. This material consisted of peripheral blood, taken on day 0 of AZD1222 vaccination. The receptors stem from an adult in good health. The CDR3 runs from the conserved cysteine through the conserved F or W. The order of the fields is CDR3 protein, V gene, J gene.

CDR3aa: CASSQSRGNTEAFF
v_gene: TRBV6-2/TRBV6-3
j_gene: TRBJ1-1

CDR3aa: CASSLAGRFNSPLHF
v_gene: TRBV7-2
j_gene: TRBJ1-6

CDR3aa: CASTAGGGYTF
v_gene: TRBV6-5
j_gene: TRBJ1-2

CDR3aa: CASSPRTSGGAFRDEQFF
v_gene: TRBV7-2
j_gene: TRBJ2-1

CDR3aa: CAISGDRDNQPQHF
v_gene: TRBV10-3
j_gene: TRBJ1-5

CDR3aa: CASSPPGTQPQHF
v_gene: TRBV6-1
j_gene: TRBJ1-5

CDR3aa: CASSPQQVNQPQHF
v_gene: TRBV2
j_gene: TRBJ1-5

CDR3aa: CASSFGAGGHNEQFF
v_gene: TRBV11-1
j_gene: TRBJ2-1

CDR3aa: CATSNVGRGLDEQYF
v_gene: TRBV15
j_gene: TRBJ2-7

CDR3aa: CASSHTTGTGNLANTEAFF
v_gene: TRBV4-1
j_gene: TRBJ1-1

CDR3aa: CASSTVGTLSSPLHF
v_gene: TRBV4-1
j_gene: TRBJ1-6

CDR3aa: CASSKAISSYEQYF
v_gene: TRBV11-3
j_gene: TRBJ2-7

CDR3aa: CSVERGRGETQYF
v_gene: TRBV29-1
j_gene: TRBJ2-5

CDR3aa: CASSQDRVGGGHNNEKLFF
v_gene: TRBV4-3
j_gene: TRBJ1-4

CDR3aa: CASSFERGDLDTQYF
v_gene: TRBV11-3
j_gene: TRBJ2-3

CDR3aa: CASHRGDGEKLFF
v_gene: TRBV7-8
j_gene: TRBJ1-4

CDR3aa: CASSFPNTGELFF
v_gene: TRBV5-1
j_gene: TRBJ2-2

CDR3aa: CASDRGGDNLSLHF
v_gene: TRBV28
j_gene: TRBJ1-6

CDR3aa: CASSGPNSYNEQFF
v_gene: TRBV16
j_gene: TRBJ2-1

CDR3aa: CASRLGEGEKLFF
v_gene: TRBV12-3/TRBV12-4
j_gene: TRBJ1-4

CDR3aa: CASSIQEGNSPLHF
v_gene: TRBV19
j_gene: TRBJ1-6

CDR3aa: CASSFRTSNEKLFF
v_gene: TRBV5-4
j_gene: TRBJ1-4

CDR3aa: CASSQVGGQGYGYTF
v_gene: TRBV7-2
j_gene: TRBJ1-2

CDR3aa: CASSQELADRGGELFF
v_gene: TRBV4-1
j_gene: TRBJ2-2

CDR3aa: CASSYSRGNTQYF
v_gene: TRBV6-5
j_gene: TRBJ2-3

CDR3aa: CASRPTGGNSPLHF
v_gene: TRBV6-5
j_gene: TRBJ1-6

CDR3aa: CASFRTGGTDTQYF
v_gene: TRBV18
j_gene: TRBJ2-3

CDR3aa: CASSLDRGNTEAFF
v_gene: TRBV13
j_gene: TRBJ1-1

CDR3aa: CSVKRDTNTEAFF
v_gene: TRBV29-1
j_gene: TRBJ1-1

CDR3aa: CASSGQGTVSPLHF
v_gene: TRBV2
j_gene: TRBJ1-6

CDR3aa: CASSKGGTGNTEAFF
v_gene: TRBV21-1
j_gene: TRBJ1-1

CDR3aa: CAIGSVTETQYF
v_gene: TRBV10-3
j_gene: TRBJ2-5

CDR3aa: CASSLGRVSGQPQHF
v_gene: TRBV7-8
j_gene: TRBJ1-5

CDR3aa: CATSRGDRGRVTEAFF
v_gene: TRBV15
j_gene: TRBJ1-1

CDR3aa: CAWKQGAGQPQHF
v_gene: TRBV30
j_gene: TRBJ1-5

CDR3aa: CASSWYRGSSYEQYF
v_gene: TRBV6-6
j_gene: TRBJ2-7

CDR3aa: CASSKQQNGNYGYTF
v_gene: TRBV27
j_gene: TRBJ1-2

CDR3aa: CASSQTGPSTDTQYF
v_gene: TRBV5-1
j_gene: TRBJ2-3

CDR3aa: CASSVGDGAYEQYF
v_gene: TRBV9
j_gene: TRBJ2-7

CDR3aa: CASSRQGTGGGLGNTEAFF
v_gene: TRBV11-2
j_gene: TRBJ1-1

CDR3aa: CASSLTPGNYGYTF
v_gene: TRBV11-2
j_gene: TRBJ1-2

CDR3aa: CASSPRTGAYGYTF
v_gene: TRBV28
j_gene: TRBJ1-2

CDR3aa: CASTSRTVFYEQYF
v_gene: TRBV6-5
j_gene: TRBJ2-7

CDR3aa: CASSSLGTGGTEAFF
v_gene: TRBV5-1
j_gene: TRBJ1-1

CDR3aa: CASSGNRGFNEKLFF
v_gene: TRBV9
j_gene: TRBJ1-4

CDR3aa: CATSIQGATEAFF
v_gene: TRBV27
j_gene: TRBJ1-1

CDR3aa: CASSLGGPSPDTQYF
v_gene: TRBV3-1/TRBV3-2
j_gene: TRBJ2-3

CDR3aa: CASSTRQGLNTEAFF
v_gene: TRBV19
j_gene: TRBJ1-1

CDR3aa: CASSWDTQYF
v_gene: TRBV2
j_gene: TRBJ2-3

CDR3aa: CASSESGSLRREQYF
v_gene: TRBV10-2
j_gene: TRBJ2-7

CDR3aa: CASSHLTGRGANVLTF
v_gene: TRBV3-1/TRBV3-2
j_gene: TRBJ2-6

CDR3aa: CASSQVGDLEAFF
v_gene: TRBV4-2
j_gene: TRBJ1-1

CDR3aa: CASSWGRANTEAFF
v_gene: TRBV6-5
j_gene: TRBJ1-1